This record concerns one T cell receptor beta chain sequence. The assay was immunoSEQ multiplex PCR, and TCRdb's table has in-frame clones only and misses some. This table has approximately 220,000 clones, 88% appearing once. This record comes from a study of blood T cell repertoires in COVID-19. For the study at large: Samples taken during acute and convalescent COVID-19 were collected in the United States, Italy and Spain. T cells, B-cell-depleted T cells, or PBMCs provided the cDNA or gDNA that served as material.

All enrollees were roughly 18 to 89 years old and from around 25 US areas. The sample comprised PBMCs or T cells enriched from blood (not recorded which). The TCR sequence derives from a woman younger than 45 who had recovered from COVID-19.

The CDR3 coding sequence is TGTGCCAGCAGCGTAGAACCAGGGGGGAACACCGGGGAGCTGTTTTTT. Protein: CASSVEPGGNTGELFF. The V gene is TRBV9, the J gene TRBJ2-2; 7 bases map to TRBD1. With 0 bases clipped from V and 1 base from J, the junction kept 3 bases outside the gene matches. CDR1 and CDR2 from the germline V gene are SGDLS and YYNGEE. CDR3 length: 16 residues.